This T cell receptor (beta chain) emerged from a study of T cells in Graves' hyperthyroidism and ophthalmopathy. Study-level points and caveats: Most clonotypes that expanded in the thyroid above 0.001 also showed up in blood. Researchers report that a 13 V-J model separated ophthalmopathy from stable hyperthyroidism.

Researchers barred patients who had uncontrolled infection, other autoimmune disease, pregnancy or lactation. The diagnostic basis comprised clinical symptoms, serum thyroxine and TRAb, thyroid ultrasound and orbital computed tomography. Note on this clonotype: Its antigen is still unknown.

After removal of 5 bases from V and 5 bases from J, the junction contained 15 bases not matched to a gene. Germline V gene data show CDR1 as SQVTM and CDR2 as ANQGSEA. There are 17 residues in the CDR3. TCR beta CDR3 sequences were amplified from RNA transcripts. HTBI primers were the set used in a first-round RT-PCR of the TCR CDR3. Via MiXCR, TCRdb re-called the multiplex PCR reads, giving one row per CDR3 protein. This table has under 400,000 distinct CDR3 sequences, over 15% appearing once. The rearrangement links TRBV29-1 to TRBJ2-2; 9 bases match TRBD1. The clonotype comes from a woman in her thirties or forties with Graves' ophthalmopathy. The sequencing input was blood. The CDR3 loop reads CSVMHTGGAGVTGELFF. CDR3 in DNA: TGCAGCGTTATGCATACAGGGGGCGCGGGGGTAACCGGGGAGCTGTTTTTT.